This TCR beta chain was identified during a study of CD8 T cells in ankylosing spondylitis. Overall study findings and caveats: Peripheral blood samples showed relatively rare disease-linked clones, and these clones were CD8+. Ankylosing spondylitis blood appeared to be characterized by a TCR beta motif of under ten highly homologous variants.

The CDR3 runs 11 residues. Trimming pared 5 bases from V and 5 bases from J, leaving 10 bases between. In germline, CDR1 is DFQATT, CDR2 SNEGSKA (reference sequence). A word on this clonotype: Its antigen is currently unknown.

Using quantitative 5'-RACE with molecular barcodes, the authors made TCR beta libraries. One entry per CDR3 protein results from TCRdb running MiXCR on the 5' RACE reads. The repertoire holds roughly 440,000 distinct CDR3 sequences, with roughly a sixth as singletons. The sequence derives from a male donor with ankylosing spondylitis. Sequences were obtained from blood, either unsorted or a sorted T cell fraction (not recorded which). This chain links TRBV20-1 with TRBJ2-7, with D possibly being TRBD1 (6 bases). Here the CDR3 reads CSALGHDEQYF. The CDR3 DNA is TGCAGTGCTTTGGGACACGACGAGCAGTACTTC.